The 31 T cell receptor beta chains given below trace back to one sample, sequenced in a study of blood T cell repertoires in COVID-19. TCRdb keeps only in-frame clones here, not all; method: immunoSEQ multiplex PCR. The data show about 160,000 clones, less than 85% seen once. Sample: peripheral blood. These receptors were taken from a middle-aged woman with COVID-19, enrolled during active disease.

The V gene is TRBV7-6, the J gene TRBJ2-5; D possibly corresponds to TRBD2 (6 bases). Germline V lookup: CDR1 SGHVS, CDR2 FNYEAQ. CDR3 length: 14 residues. Deletions cut 2 bases from V and 4 bases from J, with 11 bases between. The CDR3 here is CASSLFRGSETQYF. The DNA for the CDR3 is TGTGCCAGCAGCTTATTCCGGGGGTCAGAGACCCAGTACTTC.

This clone was counted once. This chain connects TRBV10-3 to TRBJ2-3; maybe TRBD2 (5 bases). CDR1 is ENHRY, CDR2 SYGVKD, per germline. The ends were cut back, 4 bases at V and 3 bases at J, with 11 bases in the middle. CDR3 length equals 14 residues. CDR3 in amino acids: CAISVGGSTDTQYF. CDR3 DNA: TGTGCCATCAGTGTCGGTGGGAGTACAGATACGCAGTATTTT.

The V and J genes are TRBV27 and TRBJ1-2; D perhaps matches TRBD1 (5 bases). Germline CDR1 and CDR2: MNHEY and SMNVEV (reference sequence). The CDR3 runs 14 residues. Trimming left V 5 bases short and J 4 bases short, with 14 bases between. CDR3 sequence (DNA): TGTGCCAGCAGTCCGCCGGGGGGAGCCTATGGCTACACCTTC. It specifies CASSPPGGAYGYTF.

The J gene is TRBJ2-3, the V gene TRBV19; a possible D gene is TRBD2 (5 bases). The germline V gene encodes CDR1 LNHDA and CDR2 SQIVND (reference sequence). The CDR3 covers 16 residues. Between the trimmed V and J ends, which lost 3 bases and 2 bases, there was a span of 15 bases. This CDR3 reads CASSMTSGTFTDTQYF. The CDR3 nucleotides read TGTGCCAGTAGTATGACGAGCGGCACATTCACAGATACGCAGTATTTT.

The V and J genes are TRBV18 and TRBJ2-7; TRBD1 matches at 7 bases. The CDR3 runs to 14 residues. The V segment lost 2 bases and the J segment 4 bases; nucleotides outside the gene matches: 5. CDR1 is KGHSH, CDR2 LQKENI, per germline. DNA for the CDR3: TGTGCCAGCTCACCAGCGGACAGGTGGTACGAGCAGTACTTC. Encoded protein: CASSPADRWYEQYF.

This chain connects TRBV5-1 to TRBJ2-6; 13 bases are shared with TRBD2. V trimming: 5 bases; J trimming: 7 bases; junction bases outside the gene matches: 12. The length of the CDR3 is 18 residues. CDR1 SGHRS and CDR2 YFSETQ come from the germline V gene. CDR3 region: CASSSGGLAGIRANVLTF. The CDR3 nucleotides read TGCGCCAGCAGTTCCGGGGGACTAGCGGGAATTCGAGCCAACGTCCTGACTTTC.

This clone was picked up one time. V is TRBV10-3 and J is TRBJ1-1; 7 positions agree with TRBD1. Trimming cost V 4 bases and J 5 bases; bases outside gene matches: 7. The germline CDR1 and CDR2 sequences are ENHRY and SYGVKD. This CDR3 has 14 residues. In DNA form, the CDR3 reads TGTGCCATCAGTGTGTTAGGGGGCGGGACTGAAGCTTTCTTT. It encodes CAISVLGGGTEAFF.

The gene calls are TRBV2 and TRBJ1-4, with TRBD1 matching over 9 bases. Germline-derived CDR1 and CDR2 are SNHLY and FYNNEI. The J segment lost 8 bases and the V segment lost 7 bases, leaving 8 bases of the junction unmatched. The CDR3 is made up of 14 amino acids. The DNA for the CDR3 is TGTGCCAGCAAAGGCGGGACAGGGAACGAAAAACTGTTTTTT. Protein sequence: CASKGGTGNEKLFF.

The chain carries TRBV4-1 and TRBJ1-2; the D is unclear. V was cut by 4 bases and J by 5 bases, with 17 bases left in between. The length of the CDR3 is 15 residues. Germline CDR1 and CDR2: MGHRA and YSYEKL. CDR3 loop: CASSRSPGGRYGYTF. CDR3 in DNA: TGCGCCAGCAGCCGGAGCCCTGGCGGGAGATATGGCTACACCTTC.

This chain joins TRBV25-1 and TRBJ1-2, with 11 bases aligning to TRBD1. CDR3 size: 15 residues. V dropped 6 bases and J dropped 9; count of bases not matched to a gene: 12. Germline V gives CDR1 MGHDK, CDR2 SYGVNS. CDR3 residues: CASSPLPGTGGSYTF. The CDR3 DNA sequence: TGTGCCAGCAGCCCACTCCCCGGGACAGGGGGTAGCTACACCTTC.

The V gene is TRBV19, the J gene TRBJ2-6; possibly TRBD2 for D (6 bases). V lost 7 bases and J 3 bases, leaving 22 bases between the germline ends. The CDR3 covers 18 residues. Germline lookup yields CDR1 LNHDA and CDR2 SQIVND (reference sequence). The DNA of the CDR3 is TGTGCCAGTACCCTTAAAACAGGCGTGGGGGGTGGGGCCAACGTCCTGACTTTC. This sequence encodes CASTLKTGVGGGANVLTF.

This sequence joins TRBV6-4 and TRBJ2-1; 8 bases are a match to TRBD2. Unmatched junction bases numbered 3, after V lost 1 base and J lost 7 bases. Germline lookup yields CDR1 MRHNA and CDR2 SNTAGT. The length of the CDR3 is 14 residues. In DNA form, the CDR3 reads TGTGCCAGCAGTGACTACCCGGGGGGGAATGAGCAGTTCTTC. It yields the protein CASSDYPGGNEQFF.

The V and J genes are TRBV28 and TRBJ2-4, with a tentative D call TRBD2 (6 bases). The CDR3 is 16 amino acids. Per the germline V gene, CDR1 is MDHEN and CDR2 is SYDVKM. Trimming stripped 5 bases from V and 0 bases from J, with 14 bases between. CDR3 sequence reads: CASSSTGVIAKNIQYF. The DNA of the CDR3 is TGTGCCAGCAGTAGCACGGGGGTCATAGCCAAAAACATTCAGTACTTC.

This sequence joins TRBV29-1 and TRBJ2-7; 9 bases line up with TRBD2. V shed 8 bases, J shed 2 bases, and the junction held 7 bases outside the gene matches. Germline V gives CDR1 SQVTM, CDR2 ANQGSEA. The CDR3 sequence is 13 residues long. CDR3 sequence: CSSPTSGAYEQYF. CDR3 coding DNA: TGCAGCTCACCGACTAGCGGTGCCTACGAGCAGTACTTC.

This clone was detected once. The gene calls are TRBV29-1 and TRBJ2-1; the match to TRBD1 covers 10 bases. The CDR3 is 11 residues long. CDR1 and CDR2 from the germline V gene are SQVTM and ANQGSEA. Trimming cost V 4 bases and J 10 bases; bases outside gene matches: 1. The CDR3 DNA follows: TGCAGCGTTGGGGGACAGGGGGAGCAGTTCTTC. As protein: CSVGGQGEQFF.

This sequence joins TRBV3-1 (or the pseudogene TRBV3-2) and TRBJ1-1, with a tentative D call TRBD1 (5 bases). The CDR3 contains 14 residues. CDR1 is LGHDT and CDR2 is YNNKEL in the germline V gene (reference sequence). Trimming removed 4 bases from V and 2 bases from J, with 11 bases in between. DNA of the CDR3: TGTGCCAGCAGCCGAGTACAGGTTAACACTGAAGCTTTCTTT. Its translation is CASSRVQVNTEAFF.

CDR3 nucleotide sequence: TGTGCCAGCCGATGGACCCTCAGGGATCAGCCCCAGCATTTT. Translated, it gives CASRWTLRDQPQHF. The chain employs TRBV6-5 and TRBJ1-5; D is perhaps TRBD1 (5 bases). The CDR3 has 14 residues. V was pared by 8 bases and J by 5 bases, with 16 bases between. Per germline, CDR1 MNHEY and CDR2 SVGAGI.

The chain is built from TRBV12-3 or TRBV12-4 and TRBJ1-2; D might be TRBD1 (6 bases). V was pared by 1 base and J by 4 bases, with 7 bases between. The CDR3 spans 13 residues. The chain's CDR3 is CASSLGQVYGYTF. DNA for the CDR3: TGTGCCAGCAGTTTAGGACAGGTCTATGGCTACACCTTC.

The chain links TRBV5-4 to TRBJ2-1; TRBD1 is a possible D gene (5 bases). Trimming left V 0 bases short and J 7 bases short, with 20 bases between. Germline V gene sequence: CDR1 SGHNT, CDR2 YYREEE (reference sequence). There are 17 residues in the CDR3. As DNA, the CDR3 is TGTGCCAGCAGCTTGGCCCCAAGGGGCGGTCGAGAAAATGAGCAGTTCTTC. It is translated as CASSLAPRGGRENEQFF. The full variable domain, completed using reference TRBV5-4 and TRBJ2-1, is ETGVTQSPTHLIKTRGQQVTLRCSSQSGHNTVSWYQQALGQGPQFIFQYYREEENGRGNFPPRFSGLQFPNYSSELNVNALELDDSALYLCASSLAPRGGRENEQFFGPGTRLTVL.

V is TRBV5-4 and J is TRBJ2-3; D call uncertain. Trimming removed 1 base at V and 4 bases at J, with 7 bases between. Germline CDR1 is SGHNT and CDR2 is YYREEE (reference sequence). The CDR3 totals 13 residues. CDR3 DNA: TGTGCCAGCAGCTTGTGGGCAGCAGATACGCAGTATTTT. Translated, it gives CASSLWAADTQYF.

The CDR3 is CASPGTGGMNTEAFF. In nucleotides, the CDR3 is TGTGCCAGCCCCGGGACAGGGGGGATGAACACTGAAGCTTTCTTT. The chain recombines TRBV3-1 (or the pseudogene TRBV3-2) with TRBJ1-1; 11 bases align to TRBD1. The germline V gene has CDR1 LGHDT and CDR2 YNNKEL (reference sequence). This CDR3 is built from 15 residues. After removal of 8 bases from V and 0 bases from J, the junction contained 5 bases not matched to a gene.

The chain links TRBV6-5 to TRBJ1-2; 8 bases are shared with TRBD1. The trim removed 6 bases at V and 3 bases at J, leaving 3 bases unmatched. The germline V gene encodes CDR1 MNHEY and CDR2 SVGAGI. CDR3 length: 13 residues. CDR3 in DNA: TGTGCCAGCAGCTCGGACAGGGACTATGGCTACACCTTC. Amino acids: CASSSDRDYGYTF.

The chain uses TRBV7-2 and TRBJ1-6, with TRBD1 matching over 9 bases. Germline V gene lookup returns CDR1 SGHTA and CDR2 FQGNSA. The CDR3 spans 15 residues. V trimming: 1 base; J trimming: 6 bases; junction bases outside the gene matches: 1. The CDR3, as DNA: TGTGCCAGCAGCTTAGGGGACAGGGCTAATTCACCCCTCCACTTT. This encodes CASSLGDRANSPLHF.

The rearrangement links TRBV29-1 to TRBJ2-3, with 12 bases that match TRBD2. Germline V CDR1 and CDR2: SQVTM, ANQGSEA. V lost 4 bases to trimming and J lost 4 bases; unmatched junction nucleotides: 6. The length of the CDR3 is 15 residues. The CDR3 coding sequence is TGCAGCGTTGTGACTAGCGGGAGTCCGTCAGATACGCAGTATTTT. It translates to CSVVTSGSPSDTQYF.

The chain couples TRBV7-9 to TRBJ2-2, with D perhaps TRBD2 (6 bases). Trimming cost V 3 bases and J 0 bases, with 14 bases left between them. CDR3 length: 17 amino acids. CDR1 SEHNR and CDR2 FQNEAQ come from the germline V gene (reference sequence). Here the CDR3 DNA reads TGTGCCAGCAGCTTTTTTTTGTCGGGGGCGAACACCGGGGAGCTGTTTTTT. Encoded protein: CASSFFLSGANTGELFF.

The J gene is TRBJ2-2, the V gene TRBV13; D is uncertain. Per germline, CDR1 PRHDT and CDR2 FYEKMQ (reference sequence). The CDR3 runs to 14 residues. The V end lost 3 bases, the J end lost 5 bases, and 10 bases lay between the germline ends. The CDR3 reads CASSFGLRTGELFF. As DNA, the CDR3 is TGTGCCAGCAGCTTTGGTCTGCGAACCGGGGAGCTGTTTTTT.

The J gene is TRBJ2-3, the V gene TRBV10-3; 11 bases align to TRBD2. Germline assignment: CDR1 ENHRY and CDR2 SYGVKD. The CDR3 is 17 amino acids. V was pared by 6 bases and J by 2 bases, with 10 bases of the junction left unmatched. CDR3 residues: CAISAHLLAGDTDTQYF. The CDR3 region has the DNA TGTGCCATCAGCGCCCACCTACTAGCGGGGGACACAGATACGCAGTATTTT.

The J gene is TRBJ1-1, the V gene TRBV23-1; 8 bases are shared with TRBD1. TRBV23-1 falls under the ORF class, with uncertain function. Germline trimming cut 8 bases from V and 1 base from J; bases unmatched to any gene: 12. The CDR3 has 16 amino acids. CDR3 DNA sequence: TGCGCCAGCCGACAGGGGTTTCACAGACGGAACACTGAAGCTTTCTTT. Residues: CASRQGFHRRNTEAFF.

The chain combines TRBV12-5 with TRBJ2-1; 12 bases align to TRBD2. J lost 4 bases, V lost 2 bases, and 18 bases had no gene match. This CDR3 is 21 amino acids long. Germline loops: CDR1 LGHNT, CDR2 FRNRAP. In DNA, the CDR3 is TGTGCTAGTGGTTTGTGGGGAAAGACTAGCGGGAGTGGGGGAGCATACAATGAGCAGTTCTTC. Translation gives CASGLWGKTSGSGGAYNEQFF.

The chain carries TRBV5-1 and TRBJ2-5, with 9 bases lining up with TRBD2. The CDR3 extends over 19 amino acids. Trimming took 5 bases from V and 1 from J; bases not matched to a gene: 18. Germline CDR1 is SGHRS and CDR2 is YFSETQ. DNA for the CDR3: TGCGCCAGCAGAAGTCGTCTGACTAGCGGCCATCCCCTCCAAGAGACCCAGTACTTC. Its translation: CASRSRLTSGHPLQETQYF.

In the case of this clone: A junction boundary mismatches the germline segment, possibly from a read error. This chain links TRBV10-3 with TRBJ1-2, with D hard to call. Germline V gene data show CDR1 as ENHRY and CDR2 as SYGVKD. This CDR3 spans 12 amino acids. CDR3 sequence: CAISESRIQNYF. The CDR3, as DNA: TGTGCCATCAGTGAGTCGAGGATACAAAATTACTTC.